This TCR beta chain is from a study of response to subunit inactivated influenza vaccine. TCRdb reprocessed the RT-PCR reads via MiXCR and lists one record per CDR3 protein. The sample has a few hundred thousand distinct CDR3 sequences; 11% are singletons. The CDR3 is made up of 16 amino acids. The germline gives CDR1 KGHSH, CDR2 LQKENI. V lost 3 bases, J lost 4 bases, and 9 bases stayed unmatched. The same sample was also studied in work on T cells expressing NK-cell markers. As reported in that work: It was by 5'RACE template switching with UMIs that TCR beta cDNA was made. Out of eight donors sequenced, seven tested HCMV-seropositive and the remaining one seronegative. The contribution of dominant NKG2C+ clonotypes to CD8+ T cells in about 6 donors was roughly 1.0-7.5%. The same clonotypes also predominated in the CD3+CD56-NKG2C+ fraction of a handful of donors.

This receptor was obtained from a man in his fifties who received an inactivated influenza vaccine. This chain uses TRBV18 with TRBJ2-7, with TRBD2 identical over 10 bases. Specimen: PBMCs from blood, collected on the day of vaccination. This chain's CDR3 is CASSPPEAGGRYEQYF. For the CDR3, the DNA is TGTGCCAGCTCACCCCCCGAAGCGGGAGGGCGATACGAGCAGTACTTC.